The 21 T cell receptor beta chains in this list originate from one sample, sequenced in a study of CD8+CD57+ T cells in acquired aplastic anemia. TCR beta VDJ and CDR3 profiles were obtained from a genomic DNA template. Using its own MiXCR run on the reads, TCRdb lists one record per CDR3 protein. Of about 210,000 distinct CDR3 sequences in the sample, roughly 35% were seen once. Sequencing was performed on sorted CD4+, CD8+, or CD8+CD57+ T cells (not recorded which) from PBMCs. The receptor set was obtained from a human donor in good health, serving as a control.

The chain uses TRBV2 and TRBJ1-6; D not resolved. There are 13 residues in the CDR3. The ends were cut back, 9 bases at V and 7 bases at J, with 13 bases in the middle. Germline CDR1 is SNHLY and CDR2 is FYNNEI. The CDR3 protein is CASRWYGNSPLHF. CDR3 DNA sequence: TGTGCCAGTCGTTGGTACGGAAATTCACCCCTCCACTTT. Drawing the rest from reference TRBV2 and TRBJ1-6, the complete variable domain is EPEVTQTPSHQVTQMGQEVILRCVPISNHLYFYWYRQILGQKVEFLVSFYNNEISEKSEIFDDQFSVERPDGSNFTLKIRSTKLEDSAMYFCASRWYGNSPLHFGNGTRLTVT.

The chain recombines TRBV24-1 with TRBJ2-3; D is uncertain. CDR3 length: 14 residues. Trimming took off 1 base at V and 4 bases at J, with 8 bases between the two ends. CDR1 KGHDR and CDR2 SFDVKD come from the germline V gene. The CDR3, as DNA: TGTGCCACCAGTGATTTCATTGGAGCAGATACGCAGTATTTT. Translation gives CATSDFIGADTQYF.

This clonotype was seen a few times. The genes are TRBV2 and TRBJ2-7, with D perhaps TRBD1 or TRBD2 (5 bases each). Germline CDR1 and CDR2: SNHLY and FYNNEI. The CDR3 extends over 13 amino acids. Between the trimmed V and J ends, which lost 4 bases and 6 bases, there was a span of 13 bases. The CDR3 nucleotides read TGTGCCAGCAGTGGGGACCGAGGAGGCGAGCAGTACTTC. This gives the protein CASSGDRGGEQYF.

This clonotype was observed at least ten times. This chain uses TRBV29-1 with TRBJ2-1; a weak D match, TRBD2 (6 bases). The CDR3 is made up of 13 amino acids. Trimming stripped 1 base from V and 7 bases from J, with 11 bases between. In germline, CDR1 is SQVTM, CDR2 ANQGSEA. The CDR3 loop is CSVEGQTRNEQFF. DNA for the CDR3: TGCAGCGTTGAAGGCCAGACTAGGAATGAGCAGTTCTTC.

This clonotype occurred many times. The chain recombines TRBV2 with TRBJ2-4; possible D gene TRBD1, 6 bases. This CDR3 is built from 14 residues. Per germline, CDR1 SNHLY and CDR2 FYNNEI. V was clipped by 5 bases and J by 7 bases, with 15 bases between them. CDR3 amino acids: CASSLGQLVNIQYF. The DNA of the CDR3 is TGTGCCAGCAGTCTCGGACAGCTAGTTAACATTCAGTACTTC.

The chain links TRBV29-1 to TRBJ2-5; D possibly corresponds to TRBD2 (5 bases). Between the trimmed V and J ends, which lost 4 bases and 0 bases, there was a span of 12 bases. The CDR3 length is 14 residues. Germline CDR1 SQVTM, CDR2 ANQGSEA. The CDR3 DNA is TGCAGCGTTGTTGGGAGCCCCAACCAAGAGACCCAGTACTTC. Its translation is CSVVGSPNQETQYF.

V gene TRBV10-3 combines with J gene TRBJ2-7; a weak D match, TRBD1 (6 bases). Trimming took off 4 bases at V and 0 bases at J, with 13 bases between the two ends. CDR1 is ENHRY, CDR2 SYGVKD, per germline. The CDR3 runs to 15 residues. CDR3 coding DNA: TGTGCCATCAGTGGCGGACAGCCCAGCTCCTACGAGCAGTACTTC. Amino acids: CAISGGQPSSYEQYF.

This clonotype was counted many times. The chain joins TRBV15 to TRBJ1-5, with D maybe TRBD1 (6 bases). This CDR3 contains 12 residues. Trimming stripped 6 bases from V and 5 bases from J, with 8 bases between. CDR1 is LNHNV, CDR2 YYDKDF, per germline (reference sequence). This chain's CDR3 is CATRQGYQPQHF. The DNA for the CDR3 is TGTGCCACCAGACAGGGTTATCAGCCCCAGCATTTT.

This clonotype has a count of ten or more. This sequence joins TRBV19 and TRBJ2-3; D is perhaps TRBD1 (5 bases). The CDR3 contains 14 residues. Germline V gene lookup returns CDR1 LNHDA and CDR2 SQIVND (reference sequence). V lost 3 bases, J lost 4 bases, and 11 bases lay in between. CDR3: CASSMGQGPDTQYF. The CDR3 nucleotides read TGTGCCAGTAGTATGGGGCAGGGCCCAGATACGCAGTATTTT.

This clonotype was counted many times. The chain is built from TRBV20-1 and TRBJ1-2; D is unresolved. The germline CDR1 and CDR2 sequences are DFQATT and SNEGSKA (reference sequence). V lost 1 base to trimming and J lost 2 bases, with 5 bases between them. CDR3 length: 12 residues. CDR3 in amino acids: CSARVGNYGYTF. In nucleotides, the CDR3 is TGCAGTGCTAGAGTCGGGAACTATGGCTACACCTTC.

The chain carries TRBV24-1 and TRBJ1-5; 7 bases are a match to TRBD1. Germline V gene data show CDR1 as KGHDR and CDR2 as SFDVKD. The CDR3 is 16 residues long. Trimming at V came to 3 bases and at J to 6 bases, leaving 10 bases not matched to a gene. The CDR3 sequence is CATSDPREGASQPQHF. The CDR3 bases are TGTGCCACCAGTGATCCCCGTGAGGGGGCCAGTCAGCCCCAGCATTTT.

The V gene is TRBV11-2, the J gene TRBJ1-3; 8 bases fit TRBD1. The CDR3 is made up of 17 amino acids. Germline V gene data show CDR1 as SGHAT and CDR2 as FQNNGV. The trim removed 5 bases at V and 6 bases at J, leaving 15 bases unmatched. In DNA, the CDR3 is TGTGCCAGCAGCCCCGGGCCGGGACAGGCGCTAATAAACACCATATATTTT. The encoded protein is CASSPGPGQALINTIYF.

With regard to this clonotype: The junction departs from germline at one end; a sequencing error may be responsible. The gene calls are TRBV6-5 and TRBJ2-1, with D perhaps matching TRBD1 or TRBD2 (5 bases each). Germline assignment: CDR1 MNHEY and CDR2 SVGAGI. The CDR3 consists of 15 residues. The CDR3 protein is CASSYGPGTSGERFF. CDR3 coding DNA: TGTGCCAGCAGTTACGGTCCGGGGACCTCCGGTGAGCGGTTCTTC.

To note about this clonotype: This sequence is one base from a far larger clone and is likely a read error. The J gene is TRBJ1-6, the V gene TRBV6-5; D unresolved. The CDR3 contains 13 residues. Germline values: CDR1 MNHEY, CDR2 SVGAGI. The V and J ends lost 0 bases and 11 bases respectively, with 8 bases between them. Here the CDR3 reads CASSYSRNPPLHF. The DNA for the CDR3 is TGTGCCAGCAGTTACTCGCGGAATCCACCCCTCCACTTT.

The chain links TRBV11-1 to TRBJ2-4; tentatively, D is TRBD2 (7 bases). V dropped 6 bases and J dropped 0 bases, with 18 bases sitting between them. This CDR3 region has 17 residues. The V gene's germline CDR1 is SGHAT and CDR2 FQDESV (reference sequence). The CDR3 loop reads CASSSIVGGLAKNIQYF. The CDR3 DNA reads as TGTGCCAGCAGTTCAATTGTCGGGGGGCTAGCCAAAAACATTCAGTACTTC.

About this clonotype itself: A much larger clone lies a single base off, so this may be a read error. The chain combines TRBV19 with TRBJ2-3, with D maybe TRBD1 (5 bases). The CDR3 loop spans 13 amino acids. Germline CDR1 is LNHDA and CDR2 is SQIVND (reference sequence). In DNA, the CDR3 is TGTGCCAGTAGTATACCAGGCACAGGTACGCAGTATTTT. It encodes CASSIPGTGTQYF.

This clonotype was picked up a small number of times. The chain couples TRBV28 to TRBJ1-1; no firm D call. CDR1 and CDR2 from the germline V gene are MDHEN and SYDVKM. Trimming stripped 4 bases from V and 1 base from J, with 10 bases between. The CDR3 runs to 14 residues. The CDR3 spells CASSSVQKNTEAFF. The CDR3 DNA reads TGTGCCAGCAGTTCTGTCCAGAAGAACACTGAAGCTTTCTTT.

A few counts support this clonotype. CDR3 nucleotide sequence: TGTGCCAGCAGCCGCTCACAATCGACAGTCCAAGAGACCCAGTACTTC. Its protein is CASSRSQSTVQETQYF. This chain joins TRBV3-1 and TRBJ2-5; possible D gene TRBD1, 5 bases. The CDR3 consists of 16 residues. CDR1 and CDR2 from the germline V gene are LGHDT and YNNKEL (reference sequence). Trimming removed 4 bases at V and 1 base at J, with 16 bases between.

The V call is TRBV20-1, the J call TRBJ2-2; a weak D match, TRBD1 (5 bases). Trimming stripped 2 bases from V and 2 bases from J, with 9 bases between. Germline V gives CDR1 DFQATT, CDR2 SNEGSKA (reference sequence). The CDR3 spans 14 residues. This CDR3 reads CSARKDTNTGELFF. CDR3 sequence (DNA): TGCAGTGCTAGAAAGGACACAAACACCGGGGAGCTGTTTTTT.

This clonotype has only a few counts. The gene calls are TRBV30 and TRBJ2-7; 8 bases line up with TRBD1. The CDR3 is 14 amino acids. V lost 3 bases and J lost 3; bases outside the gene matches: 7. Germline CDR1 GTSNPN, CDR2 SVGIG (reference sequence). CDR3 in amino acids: CAWRAGTGDYEQYF. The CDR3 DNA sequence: TGTGCCTGGAGGGCCGGGACAGGAGACTACGAGCAGTACTTC.

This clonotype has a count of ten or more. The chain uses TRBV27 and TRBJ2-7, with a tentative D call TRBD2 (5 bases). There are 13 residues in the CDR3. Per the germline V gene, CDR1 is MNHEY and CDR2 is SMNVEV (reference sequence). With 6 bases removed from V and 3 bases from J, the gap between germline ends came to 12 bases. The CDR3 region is CASRDWTHYEQYF. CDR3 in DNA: TGTGCCAGCAGGGACTGGACTCACTACGAGCAGTACTTC.